This passage covers 32 T cell receptor beta chains from one sample sequenced in a study of OX40 agonist ivuxolimab in advanced cancers. Generated by immunoSEQ multiplex PCR, the TCRdb table keeps only in-frame clones and is missing some. The sample lists just over 60,000 clones, roughly nine tenths occurring once. The material sequenced was CD4+ or CD8+ T cells sorted from blood, taken in a trial of the OX40 agonist ivuxolimab. The receptors derive from an adult with an advanced solid tumor such as melanoma, head and neck, liver or kidney cancer.

This clone was recorded only once. The genes are TRBV30 and TRBJ2-7; maybe TRBD1 (6 bases). V lost 4 bases to trimming and J lost 1 base, with 17 bases between them. Germline loops: CDR1 GTSNPN, CDR2 SVGIG (reference sequence). The CDR3 is 15 amino acids. The CDR3 sequence: CAWTTGTFTSYEQYF. In nucleotides, the CDR3 is TGTGCCTGGACCACCGGGACATTTACATCCTACGAGCAGTACTTC.

The V call is TRBV30, the J call TRBJ1-1; D uncertain. CDR3 size: 14 residues. V shed 4 bases and J shed 2 bases, with 14 bases lying between them. The V gene's germline CDR1 is GTSNPN and CDR2 SVGIG (reference sequence). CDR3 sequence reads: CAWKYDPINTEAFF. The CDR3 DNA is TGTGCCTGGAAATATGACCCGATTAACACTGAAGCTTTCTTT. Using reference TRBV30 and TRBJ1-1 for the parts outside the CDR3, the full variable domain is SQTIHQWPATLVQPVGSPLSLECTVEGTSNPNLYWYRQAAGRGLQLLFYSVGIGQISSEVPQNLSASRPQDRQFILSSKKLLLSDSGFYLCAWKYDPINTEAFFGQGTRLTVV.

The gene calls are TRBV11-1 and TRBJ1-6; tentatively, D is TRBD1 (5 bases). The CDR3 has 13 amino acids. Germline V gives CDR1 SGHAT, CDR2 FQDESV (reference sequence). The germline V and J ends were trimmed by 4 bases and 10 bases, with 11 bases remaining between them. DNA for the CDR3: TGTGCCAGCAGCTCTAGACGGGACTCACCCCTCCACTTT. Translation gives CASSSRRDSPLHF.

The rearrangement links TRBV9 to TRBJ2-3, with 12 bases lining up with TRBD2. J lost 4 bases, V lost 5 bases, and 2 bases had no gene match. CDR3 length equals 14 residues. The germline V gene encodes CDR1 SGDLS and CDR2 YYNGEE. CDR3 nucleotide sequence: TGTGCCAGCAGTCCTAGCGGGGGGGCAGATACGCAGTATTTT. It translates to CASSPSGGADTQYF.

The V and J genes are TRBV10-3 and TRBJ2-2; TRBD1 might be the D (6 bases). This CDR3 has 19 residues. Trimming cost V 3 bases and J 0 bases, with 20 bases left between them. The V gene's germline CDR1 is ENHRY and CDR2 SYGVKD. CDR3 nucleotide sequence: TGTGCCATCAGTGACACCCCTGGGACAAGACGTGCGAACACCGGGGAGCTGTTTTTT. Translated, it gives CAISDTPGTRRANTGELFF.

The chain has TRBV30 and TRBJ1-2; D might be TRBD1 (6 bases). The CDR3 has 13 residues. The V end was cut by 5 bases, the J end by 2 bases, with 12 bases between. Germline loops: CDR1 GTSNPN, CDR2 SVGIG (reference sequence). The CDR3 here is CAWAQQGNYGYTF. The CDR3 DNA is TGTGCCTGGGCCCAACAGGGCAACTATGGCTACACCTTC.

J is TRBJ2-2 and V is TRBV5-6; tentatively, D is TRBD2 (5 bases). Trimming left V 0 bases short and J 3 bases short, with 15 bases between. CDR3 size: 17 residues. Germline V gene data show CDR1 as SGHDT and CDR2 as YYEEEE. CDR3 sequence reads: CASSLERLARYTGELFF. The DNA for the CDR3 is TGTGCCAGCAGCTTGGAGCGGCTAGCCAGGTACACCGGGGAGCTGTTTTTT.

The chain joins TRBV28 to TRBJ1-4, with D unclear. The CDR3 consists of 15 residues. Germline-derived CDR1 and CDR2 are MDHEN and SYDVKM. The V end was cut by 4 bases, the J end by 2 bases, with 11 bases between. The CDR3 spells CASSWTGPTNEKLFF. Written as DNA, the CDR3 is TGTGCCAGCAGTTGGACGGGTCCTACTAATGAAAAACTGTTTTTT.

The chain's CDR3 is CASSTPGTGIYFTEAFF. The CDR3 region has the DNA TGTGCCAGTAGTACACCCGGGACAGGGATCTATTTCACTGAAGCTTTCTTT. The V call is TRBV19, the J call TRBJ1-1, with 9 bases identical to TRBD1. The CDR3 spans 17 residues. The V gene's germline CDR1 is LNHDA and CDR2 SQIVND (reference sequence). Losses at the gene ends were 4 bases for V and 4 bases for J; bases not matched to a gene: 13.

This rearrangement joins TRBV29-1 to TRBJ2-7; 16 positions match TRBD2. The trim removed 4 bases at V and 8 bases at J, leaving 8 bases unmatched. CDR1 SQVTM and CDR2 ANQGSEA come from the germline V gene. The CDR3 runs to 15 residues. CDR3 sequence reads: CSVAGTSGRAGKQYF. DNA of the CDR3: TGCAGCGTTGCGGGGACTAGCGGGAGGGCCGGGAAGCAGTACTTC.

This clone was seen only once. V gene TRBV2 combines with J gene TRBJ2-1; 7 nucleotides agree with TRBD1. V shed 2 bases, J shed 8 bases, and the junction held 9 bases outside the gene matches. CDR3 length equals 15 residues. Germline V CDR1 and CDR2: SNHLY, FYNNEI. This CDR3 reads CASSERRAGGDEQFF. The DNA for the CDR3 is TGTGCCAGCAGTGAAAGAAGGGCAGGGGGAGATGAGCAGTTCTTC.

CDR3 DNA sequence: TGTGCCAGCAGCTTAGCCAACAGGGGAGGGGGTACAGATACGCAGTATTTT. Translated: CASSLANRGGGTDTQYF. V is TRBV11-3 and J is TRBJ2-3, with D possibly called TRBD1 or TRBD2 (7 bases each). The germline CDR1 and CDR2 sequences are SGHNT and YENEEA. Between the trimmed V and J ends, which lost 1 base and 3 bases, there was a span of 17 bases. The CDR3 has 17 amino acids.

V is TRBV5-4 and J is TRBJ1-1, with D possibly being TRBD1 (6 bases). V was trimmed by 6 bases and J by 8 bases, leaving 17 bases between them. The CDR3 sequence is 13 residues long. The germline CDR1 and CDR2 sequences are SGHNT and YYREEE (reference sequence). CDR3 region: CASTKDRGSEAFF. CDR3 coding DNA: TGTGCCAGCACAAAGGATAGGGGGTCCGAAGCTTTCTTT.

This sequence joins TRBV5-4 and TRBJ2-7; 8 positions match TRBD1. Germline-derived CDR1 and CDR2 are SGHNT and YYREEE (reference sequence). The CDR3 covers 14 residues. V lost 4 bases to trimming and J lost 4 bases; unmatched junction nucleotides: 7. Here the CDR3 reads CASSKGQGRYEQYF. The CDR3 bases are TGTGCCAGCAGCAAAGGACAGGGTAGATACGAGCAGTACTTC.

This sequence joins TRBV18 and TRBJ1-1; no clear D gene. Looked up from germline, CDR1 is KGHSH and CDR2 is LQKENI. The germline V and J ends were trimmed by 6 bases and 1 base, with 9 bases remaining between them. CDR3 size: 13 residues. CDR3 amino acids: CASSPTANTEAFF. CDR3 bases: TGTGCCAGCTCCCCTACAGCGAACACTGAAGCTTTCTTT.

The chain employs TRBV23-1 and TRBJ2-2; tentative D call: TRBD2 (5 bases). TRBV23-1 counts as an open reading frame of uncertain function. CDR3 length: 14 amino acids. V was trimmed by 8 bases and J by 6 bases, leaving 16 bases between them. CDR3: CASRGSATAGELFF. As DNA, the CDR3 is TGCGCCAGCCGCGGGTCCGCCACGGCCGGGGAGCTGTTTTTT.

This chain links TRBV30 with TRBJ2-3; 7 bases fit TRBD2. The CDR3 has 14 residues. Germline V gene data show CDR1 as GTSNPN and CDR2 as SVGIG (reference sequence). With V trimmed by 1 base and J by 5 bases, 6 bases remained unmatched. The CDR3 nucleotides are TGTGCCTGGAGTGCTGGACTAGTTGTAGATACGCAGTATTTT. It translates to CAWSAGLVVDTQYF.

The chain uses TRBV30 and TRBJ1-2; D gene ambiguous. The CDR3 spans 13 residues. The V gene's germline CDR1 is GTSNPN and CDR2 SVGIG (reference sequence). The ends were cut back, 2 bases at V and 2 bases at J, with 9 bases in the middle. CDR3 sequence (DNA): TGTGCCTGGAGTAACAGAGGCAACTATGGCTACACCTTC. Its translation: CAWSNRGNYGYTF.

The CDR3 loop is CASSESVGGSNQPQHF. For the CDR3, the DNA is TGTGCCAGCAGTGAATCGGTGGGGGGTAGCAATCAGCCCCAGCATTTT. This chain uses TRBV6-1 with TRBJ1-5; tentative D call: TRBD1 (5 bases). Germline V lookup: CDR1 MNHNS, CDR2 SASEGT. There are 16 residues in the CDR3. V was shortened by 2 bases and J by 0 bases, with 11 bases between the two germline ends.

The V and J genes are TRBV30 and TRBJ2-5, with 8 bases aligning to TRBD1. V shed 5 bases, J shed 4 bases, and the junction held 9 bases outside the gene matches. The germline V gene has CDR1 GTSNPN and CDR2 SVGIG (reference sequence). The CDR3 contains 14 residues. CDR3 region: CAWGGQGSSETQYF. In nucleotides, the CDR3 is TGTGCCTGGGGCGGACAGGGTTCGTCAGAGACCCAGTACTTC.

V and J are TRBV29-1 and TRBJ2-1, with D possibly matching TRBD2 (6 bases). CDR3 size: 14 residues. The germline V and J ends were trimmed by 6 bases and 0 bases, with 12 bases remaining between them. Germline loops: CDR1 SQVTM, CDR2 ANQGSEA. Here the CDR3 DNA reads TGCAGCGTCATTTCCGGGGGCTCCTACAATGAGCAGTTCTTC. This codes for CSVISGGSYNEQFF.

J is TRBJ2-5 and V is TRBV2; 10 nucleotides agree with TRBD1. V gave up 9 bases and J gave up 3 bases; unmatched junction bases: 7. This CDR3 contains 14 residues. The germline gives CDR1 SNHLY, CDR2 FYNNEI. The CDR3 region is CARSRDRGKETQYF. DNA for the CDR3: TGTGCCAGGTCTCGGGACAGGGGAAAAGAGACCCAGTACTTC.

This clone was seen just once. V is TRBV7-6 and J is TRBJ2-2; TRBD2 matches 9 bases. The CDR3 extends over 18 amino acids. Germline V gene lookup returns CDR1 SGHVS and CDR2 FNYEAQ. J lost 2 bases, V lost 5 bases, and 12 bases had no gene match. The CDR3 loop reads CASSPGGGGGANTGELFF. The CDR3 nucleotides are TGTGCCAGCAGCCCTGGGGGCGGCGGGGGGGCCAACACCGGGGAGCTGTTTTTT.

This rearrangement joins TRBV30 to TRBJ1-5; tentatively, D is TRBD1 (6 bases). Germline V gene sequence: CDR1 GTSNPN, CDR2 SVGIG (reference sequence). This CDR3 region has 15 residues. Trimming removed 0 bases from V and 4 bases from J, with 13 bases in between. CDR3 sequence: CAWSVWGPINQPQHF. The CDR3 DNA reads as TGTGCCTGGAGTGTATGGGGGCCGATAAATCAGCCCCAGCATTTT.

The rearrangement links TRBV25-1 to TRBJ2-3; 9 bases agree with TRBD1. The germline gives CDR1 MGHDK, CDR2 SYGVNS. The CDR3 has 15 amino acids. Unmatched junction bases numbered 6, after V lost 5 bases and J lost 3 bases. CDR3 sequence: CASSPGTGSTDTQYF. The CDR3 DNA reads TGTGCCAGCAGTCCCGGGACAGGGTCGACAGATACGCAGTATTTT.

The chain combines TRBV11-2 with TRBJ2-1; 9 nucleotides line up with TRBD2. CDR3 length equals 16 residues. CDR1 is SGHAT and CDR2 is FQNNGV in the germline V gene. The J segment lost 5 bases and the V segment lost 4 bases, leaving 9 bases of the junction unmatched. The CDR3 nucleotides read TGTGCCAGCAGCTCAACTCACTCTAGCGGGAACAATGAGCAGTTCTTC. Translation gives CASSSTHSSGNNEQFF.

This chain connects TRBV7-9 to TRBJ2-7; D ambiguous. The CDR3 covers 12 residues. V was shortened by 6 bases and J by 3 bases, with 9 bases between the two germline ends. Germline-derived CDR1 and CDR2 are SEHNR and FQNEAQ (reference sequence). This CDR3 reads CASSTIHYEQYF. The CDR3 DNA reads as TGTGCCAGCAGTACAATACACTACGAGCAGTACTTC.

This clone has a single count. CDR3 region: CASSLAGTSFGHEQYF. DNA of the CDR3: TGTGCCAGCAGCTTGGCCGGGACTAGCTTTGGACACGAGCAGTACTTC. J is TRBJ2-7 and V is TRBV5-6, with 9 bases lining up with TRBD2. Germline trimming cut 0 bases from V and 5 bases from J; bases unmatched to any gene: 9. Germline lookup yields CDR1 SGHDT and CDR2 YYEEEE. The CDR3 covers 16 residues. Full variable domain (rest looked up from reference TRBV5-6 and TRBJ2-7): DAGVTQSPTHLIKTRGQQVTLRCSPKSGHDTVSWYQQALGQGPQFIFQYYEEEERQRGNFPDRFSGHQFPNYSSELNVNALLLGDSALYLCASSLAGTSFGHEQYFGPGTRLTVT.

The chain employs TRBV10-1 and TRBJ1-1, with unresolved D. Trimming took 0 bases from V and 5 from J, leaving 4 bases between them. The CDR3 consists of 12 residues. Germline lookup yields CDR1 WNHNN and CDR2 SYGVQD (reference sequence). The CDR3 sequence is CASSESGTEAFF. The CDR3 nucleotides are TGCGCCAGCAGTGAGTCGGGAACTGAAGCTTTCTTT.

This chain uses TRBV6-1 with TRBJ2-5; D ambiguous. Germline CDR1 reads MNHNS; CDR2 reads SASEGT. Between the trimmed V and J ends, which lost 2 bases and 4 bases, there was a span of 5 bases. This CDR3 spans 12 amino acids. The CDR3 region is CASSERGETQYF. For the CDR3, the DNA is TGTGCCAGCAGTGAACGAGGAGAGACCCAGTACTTC.

V and J are TRBV30 and TRBJ2-2, with 11 bases lining up with TRBD2. This CDR3 contains 16 residues. J lost 5 bases, V lost 2 bases, and 7 bases had no gene match. Germline CDR1 and CDR2: GTSNPN and SVGIG (reference sequence). The CDR3 sequence: CAWSIPGLAVTGELFF. The CDR3 region has the DNA TGTGCCTGGAGTATCCCGGGACTAGCGGTAACCGGGGAGCTGTTTTTT.

J is TRBJ2-7 and V is TRBV5-4; maybe TRBD1 (5 bases). CDR3 length: 14 residues. Germline lookup yields CDR1 SGHNT and CDR2 YYREEE (reference sequence). Trimming pared 4 bases from V and 7 bases from J, leaving 18 bases between. The CDR3, as DNA: TGTGCCAGCAGCGTAGGTGGAGCTGGGGCGGAGCAGTACTTC. Encoded protein: CASSVGGAGAEQYF. The full variable domain, with the rest looked up from reference TRBV5-4 and TRBJ2-7, is ETGVTQSPTHLIKTRGQQVTLRCSSQSGHNTVSWYQQALGQGPQFIFQYYREEENGRGNFPPRFSGLQFPNYSSELNVNALELDDSALYLCASSVGGAGAEQYFGPGTRLTVT.